This TCR beta chain was observed in a study of CD8+ T cells in alopecia areata. Germline CDR1 is GTSNPN and CDR2 is SVGIG (reference sequence). CDR3 length equals 11 residues. Trimming left V 2 bases short and J 5 bases short, with 6 bases between. This clone has more than one count but fewer than ten. Investigators isolated RNA and reverse transcribed it into cDNA to act as the sequencing template. Produced via immunoSEQ multiplex PCR; TCRdb's table is partial and in-frame only. Seen here are 150,000 to 200,000 clones, less than 80% observed once, and the top ten hold roughly an eighth. Sorting of CD4+ and CD8+ T cells was performed on PBMCs.

This specimen consisted of CD8+ T cells sorted from blood, obtained at week 0. This receptor was obtained from a human donor with alopecia areata. The chain has TRBV30 and TRBJ1-1; D is ambiguous. In DNA, the CDR3 is TGTGCCTGGAGTAGGAGGACTGAAGCTTTCTTT. Its translation is CAWSRRTEAFF.